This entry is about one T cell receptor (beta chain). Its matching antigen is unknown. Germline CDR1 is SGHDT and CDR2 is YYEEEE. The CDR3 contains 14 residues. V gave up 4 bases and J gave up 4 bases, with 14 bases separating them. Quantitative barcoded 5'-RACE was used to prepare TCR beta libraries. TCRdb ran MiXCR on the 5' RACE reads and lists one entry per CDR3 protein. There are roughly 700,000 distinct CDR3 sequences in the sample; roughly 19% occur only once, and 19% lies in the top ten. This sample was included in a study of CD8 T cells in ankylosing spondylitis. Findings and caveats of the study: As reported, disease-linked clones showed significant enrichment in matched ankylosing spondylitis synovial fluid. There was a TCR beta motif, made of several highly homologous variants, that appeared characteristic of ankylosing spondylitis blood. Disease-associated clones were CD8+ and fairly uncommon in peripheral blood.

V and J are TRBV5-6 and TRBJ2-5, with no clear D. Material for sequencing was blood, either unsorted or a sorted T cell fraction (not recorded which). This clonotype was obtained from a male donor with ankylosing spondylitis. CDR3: CASSRPGDGETQYF. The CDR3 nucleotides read TGTGCCAGCAGCCGTCCGGGCGACGGAGAGACCCAGTACTTC.